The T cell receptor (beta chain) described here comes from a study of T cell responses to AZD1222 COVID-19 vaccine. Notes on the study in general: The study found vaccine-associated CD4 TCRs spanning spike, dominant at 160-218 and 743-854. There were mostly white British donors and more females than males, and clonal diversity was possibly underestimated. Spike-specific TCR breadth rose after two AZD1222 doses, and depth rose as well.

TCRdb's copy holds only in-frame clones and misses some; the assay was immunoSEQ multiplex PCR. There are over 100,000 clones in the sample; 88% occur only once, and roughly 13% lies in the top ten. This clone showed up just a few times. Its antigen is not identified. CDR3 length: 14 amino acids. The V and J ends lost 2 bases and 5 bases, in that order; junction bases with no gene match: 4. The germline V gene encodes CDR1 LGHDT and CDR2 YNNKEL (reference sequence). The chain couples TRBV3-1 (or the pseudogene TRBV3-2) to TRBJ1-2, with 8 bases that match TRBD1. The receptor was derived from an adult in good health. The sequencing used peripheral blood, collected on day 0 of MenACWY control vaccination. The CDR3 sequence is CASSQSDREYGYTF. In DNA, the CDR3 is TGTGCCAGCAGCCAATCGGACAGGGAGTATGGCTACACCTTC.